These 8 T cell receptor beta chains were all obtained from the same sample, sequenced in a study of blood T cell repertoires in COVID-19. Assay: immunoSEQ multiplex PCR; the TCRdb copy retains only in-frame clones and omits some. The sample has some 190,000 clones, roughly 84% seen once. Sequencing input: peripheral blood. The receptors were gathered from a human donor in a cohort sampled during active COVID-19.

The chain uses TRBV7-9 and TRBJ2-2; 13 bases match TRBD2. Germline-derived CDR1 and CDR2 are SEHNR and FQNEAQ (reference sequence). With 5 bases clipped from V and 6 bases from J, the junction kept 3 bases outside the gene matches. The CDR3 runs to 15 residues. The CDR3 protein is CASSPTSGRAGELFF. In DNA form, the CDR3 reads TGTGCCAGCAGCCCAACTAGCGGGAGGGCCGGGGAGCTGTTTTTT.

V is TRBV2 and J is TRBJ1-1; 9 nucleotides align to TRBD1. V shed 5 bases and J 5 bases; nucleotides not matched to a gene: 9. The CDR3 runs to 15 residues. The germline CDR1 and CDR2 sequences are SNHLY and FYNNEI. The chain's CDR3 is CASSPDRGSWTEAFF. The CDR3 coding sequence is TGTGCCAGCAGTCCGGACAGGGGATCGTGGACTGAAGCTTTCTTT.

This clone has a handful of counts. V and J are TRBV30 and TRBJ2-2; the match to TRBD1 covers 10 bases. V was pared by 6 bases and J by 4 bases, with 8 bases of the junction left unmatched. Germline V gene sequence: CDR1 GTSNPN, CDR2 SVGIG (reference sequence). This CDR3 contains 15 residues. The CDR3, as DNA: TGTGCCTGCCCCATCCGGACAGGGGGCACCGGGGAGCTGTTTTTT. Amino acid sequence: CACPIRTGGTGELFF.

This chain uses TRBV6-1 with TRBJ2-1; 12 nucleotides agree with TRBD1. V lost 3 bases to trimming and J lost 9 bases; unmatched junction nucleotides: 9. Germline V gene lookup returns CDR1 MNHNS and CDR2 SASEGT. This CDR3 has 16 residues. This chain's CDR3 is CASSDPPGQGASEQFF. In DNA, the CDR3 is TGTGCCAGCAGTGACCCCCCGGGACAGGGGGCAAGTGAGCAGTTCTTC.

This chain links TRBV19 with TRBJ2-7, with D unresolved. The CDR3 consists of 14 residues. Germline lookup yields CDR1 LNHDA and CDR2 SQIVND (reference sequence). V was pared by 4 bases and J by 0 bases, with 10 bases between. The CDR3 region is CASSTLAYSYEQYF. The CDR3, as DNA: TGTGCCAGTAGTACTTTGGCTTACTCCTACGAGCAGTACTTC.

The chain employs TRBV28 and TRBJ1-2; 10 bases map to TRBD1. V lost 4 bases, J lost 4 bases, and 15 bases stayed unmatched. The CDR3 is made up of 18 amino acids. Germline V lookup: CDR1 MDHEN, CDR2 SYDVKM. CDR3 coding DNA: TGTGCCAGCAGTTGGAACCCGGGACAGGGGATAGTAAGCTATGGCTACACCTTC. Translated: CASSWNPGQGIVSYGYTF.

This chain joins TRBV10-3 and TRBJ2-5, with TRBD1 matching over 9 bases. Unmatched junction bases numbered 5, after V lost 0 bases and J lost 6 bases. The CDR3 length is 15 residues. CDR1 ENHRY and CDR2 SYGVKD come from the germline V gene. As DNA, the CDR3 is TGTGCCATCAGTGAGTCACCCGGGACAGGGAAGACCCAGTACTTC. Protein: CAISESPGTGKTQYF.

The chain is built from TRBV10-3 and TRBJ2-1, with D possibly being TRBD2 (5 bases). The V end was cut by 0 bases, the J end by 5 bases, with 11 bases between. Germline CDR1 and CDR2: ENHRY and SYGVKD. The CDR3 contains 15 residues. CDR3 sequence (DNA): TGTGCCATCAGTGAGTCTCTGGCGGGCAACAATGAGCAGTTCTTC. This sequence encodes CAISESLAGNNEQFF.